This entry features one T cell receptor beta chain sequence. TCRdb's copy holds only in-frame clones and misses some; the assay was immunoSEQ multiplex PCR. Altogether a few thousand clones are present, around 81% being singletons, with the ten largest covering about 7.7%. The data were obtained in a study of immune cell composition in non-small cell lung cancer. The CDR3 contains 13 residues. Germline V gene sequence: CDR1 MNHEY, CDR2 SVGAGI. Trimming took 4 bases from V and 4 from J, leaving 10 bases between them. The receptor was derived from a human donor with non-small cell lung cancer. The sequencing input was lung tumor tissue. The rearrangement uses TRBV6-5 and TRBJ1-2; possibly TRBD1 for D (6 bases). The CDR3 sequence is CASSLGQTYGYTF. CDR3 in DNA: TGTGCCAGCAGTTTGGGACAAACCTATGGCTACACCTTC.